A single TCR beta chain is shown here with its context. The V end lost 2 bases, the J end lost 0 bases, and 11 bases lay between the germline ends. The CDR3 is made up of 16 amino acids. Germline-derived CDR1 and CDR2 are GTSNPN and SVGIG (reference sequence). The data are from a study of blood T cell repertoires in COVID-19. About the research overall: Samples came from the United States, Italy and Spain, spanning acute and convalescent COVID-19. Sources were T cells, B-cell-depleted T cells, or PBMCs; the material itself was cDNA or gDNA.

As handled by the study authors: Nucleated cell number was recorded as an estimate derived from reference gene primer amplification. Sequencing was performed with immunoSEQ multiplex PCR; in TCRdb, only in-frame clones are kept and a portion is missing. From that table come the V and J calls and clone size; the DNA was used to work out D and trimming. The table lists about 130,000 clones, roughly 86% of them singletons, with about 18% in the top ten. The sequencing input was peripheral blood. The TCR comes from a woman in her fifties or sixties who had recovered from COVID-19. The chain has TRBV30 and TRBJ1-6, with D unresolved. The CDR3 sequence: CAWSRLESSYNSPLHF. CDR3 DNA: TGTGCCTGGAGTAGACTCGAAAGCTCCTATAATTCACCCCTCCACTTT.